The rows below give T cell receptor beta chains drawn from one sample of a study of T cell responses to AZD1222 COVID-19 vaccine. Sequencing was performed with immunoSEQ multiplex PCR; in TCRdb, only in-frame clones are kept and a portion is missing. The data show 150,000 to 180,000 clones, 90% seen once. Sequenced material: peripheral blood, taken on day 0 of AZD1222 vaccination. These TCRs come from an adult in good health. Each CDR3 is given with its conserved first and last residue. A D gene is named only where the DNA matches it firmly. Clone size appears in some rows only: once, few, many, or a class for an expanded clone.

.,TRBV19,TRBJ1-1,TRBD1,TGTGCCAGTAGTTGGGACAGGGGGCGGACTGAAGCTTTCTTT,CASSWDRGRTEAFF
.,TRBV6-2/TRBV6-3,TRBJ1-1,.,TGTGCCAGCAGCAATCCATGGTCGGCTTTCTTT,CASSNPWSAFF
.,TRBV6-5,TRBJ2-7,TRBD1,TGTGCCAGCACCAACCTCAGGGGGACCCTCGAGCAGTACTTC,CASTNLRGTLEQYF
.,TRBV3-1/TRBV3-2,TRBJ1-6,.,TGTGCCAGCAGCCAAAATTCACCCCTCCACTTT,CASSQNSPLHF
.,TRBV12-3/TRBV12-4,TRBJ1-5,.,TGTGCCAGCAGTTTATCCCAAAATCAGCCCCAGCATTTT,CASSLSQNQPQHF
.,TRBV6-6,TRBJ2-1,.,TGTGCCAGCAGGCGACCAGAGGGCAATGAGCAGTTCTTC,CASRRPEGNEQFF
.,TRBV2,TRBJ1-1,.,TGTGCCAGCGAGGGCGGTGGGCTGGGCACTGAAGCTTTCTTT,CASEGGGLGTEAFF
.,TRBV19,TRBJ2-1,TRBD1,TGTGCCAGTAGTATCTGGACAGGGAGGTTCGGCAATGAGCAGTTCTTC,CASSIWTGRFGNEQFF
.,TRBV5-8,TRBJ1-1,.,TGTGCCAGCAGCTTCCTCGGACAGCGGAGGGGTTGGGACACTGAAGCTTTCTTT,CASSFLGQRRGWDTEAFF
.,TRBV9,TRBJ2-7,.,TGTGCCAGCAGCGTAGAAGGGACCGGACCCTACGAGCAGTACTTC,CASSVEGTGPYEQYF
.,TRBV4-1,TRBJ1-4,TRBD1,TGCGCCAGCAGCCAAGCGGCAGGGGGGGAAGTCCCTAATGAAAAACTGTTTTTT,CASSQAAGGEVPNEKLFF
.,TRBV21-1,TRBJ1-1,.,TGTGCCAGCAGCAAAGTGGGTCCCCTTATTATCTTCCCTGAAGCTTTCTTT,CASSKVGPLIIFPEAFF
once,TRBV11-1,TRBJ2-1,TRBD2,TGTGCCAGCACTTCCTCTAGCGGGAGGGTACCTAGTGAGCAGTTCTTC,CASTSSSGRVPSEQFF
.,TRBV5-1,TRBJ2-3,TRBD2,TGCGCCAGCAGCTTACAGACTAGCGGGGGGACTGATACGCAGTATTTT,CASSLQTSGGTDTQYF
.,TRBV7-2,TRBJ1-6,TRBD1,TGTGCCAGCAGCTTAGGGCCAGGGGGCCGCCCGGGCCGATATTCACCCCTCCACTTT,CASSLGPGGRPGRYSPLHF
.,TRBV5-1,TRBJ2-3,TRBD2,TGCGCCATCAGCGGGATACCCGGAGATACGCAGTATTTT,CAISGIPGDTQYF
.,TRBV2,TRBJ2-7,.,TGTGCCAGCAGTGATCTGGGGAGTAAGTACGAGCAGTACTTC,CASSDLGSKYEQYF
.,TRBV2,TRBJ1-5,.,TGTGCCAGCAGTGTCGTGGGAGAGAGCAATCAGCCCCAGCATTTT,CASSVVGESNQPQHF
once,TRBV4-1,TRBJ1-1,.,TGCGCCAGCAGCCAAGAAGACCTGGTTAGAACACTGCAAGCTTTCTTT,CASSQEDLVRTLQAFF
once,TRBV9,TRBJ1-1,.,TGTGCCAGCAGCGTAGGTCTGGGTAGTGAAGCTTTCTTT,CASSVGLGSEAFF
.,TRBV5-1,TRBJ1-4,.,TGCGCCAGCAGCCTGGGTGCTAATGAAAAACTGTTTTTT,CASSLGANEKLFF
.,TRBV20-1,TRBJ1-2,TRBD1,TGCAGTGCCCCAGGGGGCTATGGCTACACCTTC,CSAPGGYGYTF
.,TRBV2,TRBJ1-2,TRBD1,TGTGCCAGCATGGGGACAGAGTATGGCTACACCTTC,CASMGTEYGYTF
.,TRBV10-2,TRBJ2-7,.,TGCGCCAGCATCGGGGGGCACGAGCAGTACTTC,CASIGGHEQYF
.,TRBV7-6,TRBJ2-7,TRBD1,TGTGCCAGCAGCCCCCGCCGGGACAGTCGCTACGAGCAGTACTTC,CASSPRRDSRYEQYF
.,TRBV7-9,TRBJ1-2,.,TGTGCCAGCGAGCAGTCGAATGGCTACACCTTC,CASEQSNGYTF
.,TRBV4-1,TRBJ2-7,TRBD1,TGCGCCAGCAGCCAAGGGCCCGGGACAGCCTACGAGCAGTACTTC,CASSQGPGTAYEQYF
.,TRBV18,TRBJ2-3,TRBD1,TGTGCCAGCTCACCTAACGGAAACGGACAGGGGGAAGATACGCAGTATTTT,CASSPNGNGQGEDTQYF
.,TRBV5-1,TRBJ2-1,.,TGCGCCAGCAGCTTGCACCATGAGGAGCAGTTCTTC,CASSLHHEEQFF
.,TRBV7-6,TRBJ2-2,.,TGTGCCAGCAGCTTACCCGGGGAGCTGTTTTTT,CASSLPGELFF
medium-sized,TRBV10-2,TRBJ1-1,.,TGCGCCAGCACTGAGATGGGGGACTTAGGTGAAGCTTTCTTT,CASTEMGDLGEAFF
.,TRBV19,TRBJ1-3,TRBD1,TGTGCCAGTACGGGACAGCCCGGCACCATATATTTT,CASTGQPGTIYF
.,TRBV28,TRBJ2-5,.,TGTGCCAGCAGTTTATTTCGAGAGACCCAGTACTTC,CASSLFRETQYF
once,TRBV18,TRBJ1-2,TRBD1,TGTGCCAGCTCACCCGAGGGGACAGGGCTCTATGGCTACACCTTC,CASSPEGTGLYGYTF
.,TRBV5-1,TRBJ1-2,.,TGCGCCAGCAGCCCCAACAGGGCTCCGATTACCTTC,CASSPNRAPITF
.,TRBV11-3,TRBJ2-1,TRBD2,TGTGCCAGCAGCTTAGTGATTAGCGGGGGCTACAATGAGCAGTTCTTC,CASSLVISGGYNEQFF
.,TRBV19,TRBJ1-2,.,TGTGCCAGTAGTATAGATATTGCCCCGCGTCCGCGGGGCTACACCTTC,CASSIDIAPRPRGYTF
.,TRBV9,TRBJ1-3,.,TGTGCCAGCAGCGTAGATGGGGGGCTGGTTGGAAACACCATATATTTT,CASSVDGGLVGNTIYF
.,TRBV30,TRBJ1-5,TRBD1,TGTGCCTGGGGGGGACAGGGCGATCAGCCCCAGCATTTT,CAWGGQGDQPQHF
.,TRBV28,TRBJ1-6,TRBD1,TGTGCCAGCAGTCCATCGCCGGGGACAGGGGATTCACCCCTCCACTTT,CASSPSPGTGDSPLHF
.,TRBV9,TRBJ1-4,TRBD1,TGTGCCAGCAGCGAAAGGGACAGGGGGACGGGGACTAATGAAAAACTGTTTTTT,CASSERDRGTGTNEKLFF
.,TRBV5-5,TRBJ2-1,.,TGTGCCAGCAGCTCCGTGGCGGGCTGGGATGAGCAGTTCTTC,CASSSVAGWDEQFF
.,TRBV5-1,TRBJ2-2,TRBD1,TGCGCCAGCAGCCCCCGGGTAACGACAGGGCCCGACACCGGGGAGCTGTTTTTT,CASSPRVTTGPDTGELFF
.,TRBV6-1,TRBJ2-1,.,TGTGCCAGCAGACAGGCGGCAGGGGATGAGCAGTTCTTC,CASRQAAGDEQFF
.,TRBV30,TRBJ1-1,.,TGTGCCTGGATTCAGGGTATGAACACTGAAGCTTTCTTT,CAWIQGMNTEAFF
.,TRBV3-1/TRBV3-2,TRBJ2-5,TRBD2,TGTGCCAGCAGCCTCCCGGAAACGGGACTAGCAGGGGAGACCCAGTACTTC,CASSLPETGLAGETQYF
.,TRBV11-3,TRBJ2-3,.,TGTGCCAGCAGCTCCTCGGTAACAAATACGCAGTATTTT,CASSSSVTNTQYF
once,TRBV27,TRBJ2-5,.,TGTGCCAGCAGTTCTACACGTCGACAGAGTGAGACCCAGTACTTC,CASSSTRRQSETQYF
once,TRBV6-5,TRBJ1-5,.,TGTGCCTCCAAGGACGGGATTAGCAATCAGCCCCAGCATTTT,CASKDGISNQPQHF